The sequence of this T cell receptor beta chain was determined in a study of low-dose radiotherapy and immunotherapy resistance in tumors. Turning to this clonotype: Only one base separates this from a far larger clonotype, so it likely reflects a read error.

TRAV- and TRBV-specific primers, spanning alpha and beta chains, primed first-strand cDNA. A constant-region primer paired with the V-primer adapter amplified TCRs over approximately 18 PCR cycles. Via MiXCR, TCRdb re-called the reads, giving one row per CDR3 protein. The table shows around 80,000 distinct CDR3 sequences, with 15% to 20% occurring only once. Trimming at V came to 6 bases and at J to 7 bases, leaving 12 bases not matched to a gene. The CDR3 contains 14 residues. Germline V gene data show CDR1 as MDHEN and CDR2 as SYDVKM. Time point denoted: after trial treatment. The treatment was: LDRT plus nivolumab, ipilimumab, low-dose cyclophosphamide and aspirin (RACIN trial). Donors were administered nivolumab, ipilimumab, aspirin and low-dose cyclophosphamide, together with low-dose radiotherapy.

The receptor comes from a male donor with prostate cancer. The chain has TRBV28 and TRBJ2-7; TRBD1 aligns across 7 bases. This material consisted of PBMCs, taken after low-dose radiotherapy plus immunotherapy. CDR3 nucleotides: TGTGCCAGCAGCAACAGGGGCAGCTACAATGAGCAGTACTTC. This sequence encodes CASSNRGSYNEQYF.